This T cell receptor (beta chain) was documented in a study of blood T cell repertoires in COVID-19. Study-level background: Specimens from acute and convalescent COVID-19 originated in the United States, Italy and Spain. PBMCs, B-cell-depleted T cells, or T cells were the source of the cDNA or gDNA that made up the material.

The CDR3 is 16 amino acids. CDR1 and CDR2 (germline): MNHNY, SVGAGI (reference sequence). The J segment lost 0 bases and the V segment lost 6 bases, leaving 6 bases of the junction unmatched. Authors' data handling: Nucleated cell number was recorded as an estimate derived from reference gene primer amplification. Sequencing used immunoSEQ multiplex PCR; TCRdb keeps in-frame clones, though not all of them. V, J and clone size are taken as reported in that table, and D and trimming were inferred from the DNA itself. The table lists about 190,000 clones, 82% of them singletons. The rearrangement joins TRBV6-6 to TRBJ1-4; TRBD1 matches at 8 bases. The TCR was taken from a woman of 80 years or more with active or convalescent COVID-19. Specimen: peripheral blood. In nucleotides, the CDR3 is TGTGCCAGCAGCCGCGGACAGGGTGCAACTAATGAAAAACTGTTTTTT. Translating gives CASSRGQGATNEKLFF.